This TCR beta chain was sequenced in a study of monozygotic twins with cystic fibrosis. The V gene end was trimmed by 7 bases and the J gene end by 4 bases; junction bases not matched to a gene: 5. The CDR3 extends over 13 amino acids. The germline CDR1 and CDR2 sequences are LNHDA and SQIVND (reference sequence). Remarks on this clone: Its antigen remains unknown.

Study results and caveats: The repertoire was suggested to be naive-dominated, clonality median about 0.0094. Co-twins had the most similar V usage for 13 of 16 pairs, J for 8.

Generated by immunoSEQ multiplex PCR, the TCRdb table keeps only in-frame clones and is missing some. This table has about 14,000 clones, 80% to 90% appearing once. The J gene is TRBJ1-1, the V gene TRBV19; 8 positions match TRBD1. The material sequenced was blood. This receptor was obtained from a boy younger than 18 with cystic fibrosis. The DNA of the CDR3 is TGTGCCAGTAACCAACAGGGGGGCACTGAAGCTTTCTTT. Encoded protein: CASNQQGGTEAFF. The whole variable domain, filled in from reference TRBV19 and TRBJ1-1, reads DGGITQSPKYLFRKEGQNVTLSCEQNLNHDAMYWYRQDPGQGLRLIYYSQIVNDFQKGDIAEGYSVSREKKESFPLTVTSAQKNPTAFYLCASNQQGGTEAFFGQGTRLTVV.